The rows below give T cell receptor beta chains drawn from one sample of a study of OX40 agonist ivuxolimab in advanced cancers. Libraries were prepared by immunoSEQ multiplex PCR; TCRdb keeps only in-frame clonotypes and omits some of them. This sample has tens of thousands of clones, with 81% found just once. The sequences come from CD4+ or CD8+ T cells sorted from blood, collected in a trial of the OX40 agonist ivuxolimab. These receptors all come from an adult with an advanced solid tumor such as melanoma, head and neck, liver or kidney cancer. The CDR3 runs from the conserved cysteine through the conserved F or W. Fields, in order: J gene, V gene, clone size, D gene, CDR3 DNA, CDR3 protein. A D gene is named only where the DNA matches it firmly. For some rows the clone size is stated as once, few or many, or as a class when expanded; others skip it.

TRBJ2-1 | TRBV4-1 | once | TRBD2 | TGCGCCAGCAGTTTCCTAGCGGTAAACAATGAGCAGTTCTTC | CASSFLAVNNEQFF
TRBJ2-1 | TRBV7-8 | . | TRBD2 | TGTGCCAGCAGCTTAGGACTAGCGGGGGGCCACAATGAGCAGTTCTTC | CASSLGLAGGHNEQFF
TRBJ2-1 | TRBV5-6 | . | . | TGTGCCAGCAGCCTGGGAGTTAACAATGAGCAGTTCTTC | CASSLGVNNEQFF
TRBJ2-2 | TRBV19 | once | TRBD1 | TGTGCCAGTAGAGGGACAGGGATCTACACCGGGGAGCTGTTTTTT | CASRGTGIYTGELFF
TRBJ1-1 | TRBV6-1 | . | TRBD1 | TGTGCCATACAGGGGTTCACTGAAGCTTTCTTT | CAIQGFTEAFF
TRBJ1-1 | TRBV5-6 | . | . | TGTGCCAGCAGCTTACAGGTTACTGAAGCTTTCTTT | CASSLQVTEAFF
TRBJ1-1 | TRBV29-1 | . | . | TGCAGCGTCGTCAGGGGGAACACTGAAGCTTTCTTT | CSVVRGNTEAFF
TRBJ2-7 | TRBV5-4 | . | TRBD2 | TGTGCCAGCAGCTTGGCCGGGGCGGGAGGTACTTACGAGCAGTACTTC | CASSLAGAGGTYEQYF
TRBJ2-3 | TRBV6-1 | . | . | TGTGCCAGCAGTAGCTTGAGTCCCACAGATACGCAGTATTTT | CASSSLSPTDTQYF
TRBJ2-1 | TRBV7-9 | . | . | TGTGCCAGCAGCCTGGACTTATTAAACGAGCAGTTCTTC | CASSLDLLNEQFF
TRBJ1-2 | TRBV6-5 | . | TRBD1 | TGTGCCAGCAATGACAGGGAACTTAACTATGGCTACACCTTC | CASNDRELNYGYTF
TRBJ2-1 | TRBV5-1 | . | . | TGCGCCAGCAGCTTGGAGGAGCGGGTCTACAATGAGCAGTTCTTC | CASSLEERVYNEQFF
TRBJ1-2 | TRBV6-6 | few | TRBD1 | TGTGCCACGACAGGGATAGATGGCTACACCTTC | CATTGIDGYTF
TRBJ2-2 | TRBV10-1 | . | . | TGCGCCAGCAGTGCTCTGGACAGCATTACCGGGGAGCTGTTTTTT | CASSALDSITGELFF
TRBJ2-1 | TRBV4-1 | . | TRBD1 | TGCGCCAGCAGCCAGGGGCAGGGGGCGTTTTACAATGAGCAGTTCTTC | CASSQGQGAFYNEQFF
TRBJ2-2 | TRBV5-1 | few | TRBD2 | TGCGCCAGTAGTCTAGCGGGGGGGCCGAACACCGGGGAGCTGTTTTTT | CASSLAGGPNTGELFF
TRBJ2-7 | TRBV6-5 | . | . | TGTGCCAGTAGGGACCCAGCCTACGAGCAGTACTTC | CASRDPAYEQYF
TRBJ2-7 | TRBV28 | . | . | TGTGCCAGCAGTTTAGAGGGTGAACACTCCAGCGAGCAGTACTTC | CASSLEGEHSSEQYF
TRBJ2-3 | TRBV7-2 | . | TRBD2 | TGTGCCAGCAGCTTAGTAGCGGGAGGGCTACAAAGCACAGATACGCAGTATTTT | CASSLVAGGLQSTDTQYF
TRBJ1-3 | TRBV7-9 | . | . | TGTGCCGGGGGGGCTGGAAACACCATATATTTT | CAGGAGNTIYF
TRBJ2-7 | TRBV30 | . | TRBD1 | TGTGCCTGGAGTTCGTTGACAGGGGTCGAGCAGTACTTC | CAWSSLTGVEQYF
TRBJ1-1 | TRBV4-3 | few | . | TGCGCCAGCAGCCAAGATTCGGCAGCCTGGGGTGAAGCTTTCTTT | CASSQDSAAWGEAFF
TRBJ1-1 | TRBV5-1 | . | . | TGCGCCAGCAGCTTGGCCTTGGGGACTGAAGCTTTCTTT | CASSLALGTEAFF
TRBJ2-1 | TRBV9 | . | . | TGTGCCAGCAGCGTAGGAGGGGGGGCATCCGACAGGGAGCAGTTCTTC | CASSVGGGASDREQFF
TRBJ2-2 | TRBV7-2 | . | TRBD2 | TGTGCCAGCAGCCCCCTCGCGGGAGCGGTCGGGGAGCTGTTTTTT | CASSPLAGAVGELFF
TRBJ2-7 | TRBV10-1 | . | . | TGCGCCAGCAGTGAGGGACTTTTCTACGAGCAGTACTTC | CASSEGLFYEQYF
TRBJ2-2 | TRBV30 | . | TRBD1 | TGTGCCTGGAGCTCCGGGACAGGGAACACCGGGGAGCTGTTTTTT | CAWSSGTGNTGELFF
TRBJ2-1 | TRBV7-6 | . | . | TGTGCCAGCAGCTTAGGGGTGGGAGGAACGTACAATGAGCAGTTCTTC | CASSLGVGGTYNEQFF
TRBJ2-3 | TRBV28 | few | TRBD2 | TGTGCCAGCAGTCCTCGACAGGGACTAGCGGGAGGTCTTGCAGATACGCAGTATTTT | CASSPRQGLAGGLADTQYF